The rows below give T cell receptor beta chains drawn from one sample of a study of OX40 agonist ivuxolimab in advanced cancers. TCRdb's table, derived via immunoSEQ multiplex PCR, lists solely in-frame clones and lacks some. This table has about 89,000 clones, roughly 93% appearing once. The source was CD4+ or CD8+ T cells sorted from blood, collected in a trial of the OX40 agonist ivuxolimab. All receptors derive from an adult with an advanced solid tumor such as melanoma, head and neck, liver or kidney cancer. CDR3s include the opening cysteine and the closing phenylalanine or tryptophan. D genes are given only for firm matches. Clone size is given for some rows only: seen once, a few or many times, or a class if the clone is expanded.

size	D	V	J	DNA	CDR3
.	.	TRBV27	TRBJ1-5	TGTGCCAGCAGTTGGACCGGAGATAGCAATCAGCCCCAGCATTTT	CASSWTGDSNQPQHF
once	.	TRBV7-3	TRBJ1-1	TGTGCCAGCAGCAACCACCTGAACACTGAAGCTTTCTTT	CASSNHLNTEAFF
.	.	TRBV5-1	TRBJ1-4	TGCGCCAGCAGGGGTGACAACGGGGACGAAAAACTGTTTTTT	CASRGDNGDEKLFF
few	TRBD2	TRBV30	TRBJ2-3	TGTGCCTGGGGCCCCAGTCGGGTTCTAGCGGGGGCCCTCACAGATACGCAGTATTTT	CAWGPSRVLAGALTDTQYF
.	TRBD1	TRBV18	TRBJ2-1	TGTGCCAGCTCATTCGGGACAGTCTCCTACAATGAGCAGTTCTTC	CASSFGTVSYNEQFF
.	.	TRBV15	TRBJ2-7	TGTGCCACCAGCAGACTCCCGGTCGGACTCGGTACCTACGAGCAGTACTTC	CATSRLPVGLGTYEQYF
.	.	TRBV13	TRBJ1-2	TGTGCCAGCAGCCCCGGGGGGGGCGGCTACACCTTC	CASSPGGGGYTF
few	TRBD1	TRBV19	TRBJ1-5	TGTGCCAGTAGTACCAGGGCGGGACAGCCTAGCAATCAGCCCCAGCATTTT	CASSTRAGQPSNQPQHF
.	TRBD1	TRBV30	TRBJ2-2	TGTGCCTGGAGTGTACTAGGGACAGGGAACACCGGGGAGCTGTTTTTT	CAWSVLGTGNTGELFF
.	TRBD2	TRBV5-4	TRBJ2-1	TGTGCCAGCAGCTCTGGACTAGCGGGAGTGAATGAGCAGTTCTTC	CASSSGLAGVNEQFF
.	.	TRBV4-3	TRBJ2-3	TGCGCCAGCAGCCAAGAGCTTGGGACGGGATTGGGCACAGATACGCAGTATTTT	CASSQELGTGLGTDTQYF
.	.	TRBV30	TRBJ1-2	TGTGCCTGGAGGCCAACTGGAGCCCTTGGCTACACCTTC	CAWRPTGALGYTF
.	TRBD1	TRBV5-1	TRBJ2-7	TGCGCCAGCAGCTTGGGCGGACAGGGGGGCTCCTACGAGCAGTACTTC	CASSLGGQGGSYEQYF
.	TRBD1	TRBV5-1	TRBJ1-1	TGCGCCAGCAGCTCACAGGGGTGGGACACTGAAGCTTTCTTT	CASSSQGWDTEAFF
.	TRBD2	TRBV6-1	TRBJ2-1	TGTGCCAGCAGGACTAGCGGGGGAACCTACAATGAGCAGTTCTTC	CASRTSGGTYNEQFF
.	.	TRBV5-1	TRBJ2-1	TGCGCCAGCAGCCCTCGGCCAGGTGGGGATGAGCAGTTCTTC	CASSPRPGGDEQFF
.	.	TRBV27	TRBJ2-2	TGTGCCAGCAGTTACAGAATGTCGAACACCGGGGAGCTGTTTTTT	CASSYRMSNTGELFF
.	TRBD2	TRBV7-2	TRBJ2-3	TGTGCCAGTAAGCGGGAGAGGGTTACGCAGTATTTT	CASKRERVTQYF
.	TRBD2	TRBV29-1	TRBJ2-1	TGCAGCTGGTCGGCGGGAGTTACGGATGAGCAGTTCTTC	CSWSAGVTDEQFF
.	.	TRBV4-1	TRBJ2-5	TGCGCCAGCAGCCCCTCCCAGGGGACGCCCCAAGAGACCCAGTACTTC	CASSPSQGTPQETQYF
.	TRBD2	TRBV30	TRBJ2-5	TGTGCCTGGAGTGTAGGGCTAGCGGGATCCCAGACCCAGTACTTC	CAWSVGLAGSQTQYF
.	TRBD2	TRBV28	TRBJ2-1	TGTGCCAGCAGTTTTACTAGCGGGGGGGTCCTCTCCTACAATGAGCAGTTCTTC	CASSFTSGGVLSYNEQFF
.	.	TRBV5-1	TRBJ2-3	TGCGCCAGCAGCTTTCAGGTCGGGGTTCGCACAGATACGCAGTATTTT	CASSFQVGVRTDTQYF
.	TRBD2	TRBV10-3	TRBJ2-1	TGTGCCATCAGTGAGTCCCAACCCGGGACTAGCTCCTACAATGAGCAGTTCTTC	CAISESQPGTSSYNEQFF
.	.	TRBV4-1	TRBJ1-5	TGCGCCAGCAGCCAAGCTTCCGCAGGGATGGGTTCCAATCAGCCCCAGCATTTT	CASSQASAGMGSNQPQHF
.	.	TRBV5-6	TRBJ2-4	TGTGCCAGCAGCCCACGTTACGGGGGAGCCAAAAACATTCAGTACTTC	CASSPRYGGAKNIQYF
.	.	TRBV7-8	TRBJ1-1	TGTGCCAGCAGCTCCGGACGAGGGGCGACTGAAGCTTTCTTT	CASSSGRGATEAFF
.	.	TRBV7-2	TRBJ2-7	TGTGCCAGCAGCCCGACCTACGAGCAGTACTTC	CASSPTYEQYF
.	.	TRBV19	TRBJ1-2	TGTGCCAGTAGTATAGCGACAGGTCTCTATGGCTACACCTTC	CASSIATGLYGYTF
.	.	TRBV5-1	TRBJ2-7	TGCGCCAGCAGCTCATCGGATCGGACCGAGCAGTACTTC	CASSSSDRTEQYF
.	TRBD2	TRBV5-1	TRBJ2-1	TGCGCCAGCAGCTTAACTAGCGGCTCCTACAATGAGCAGTTCTTC	CASSLTSGSYNEQFF
.	TRBD1	TRBV5-1	TRBJ2-3	TGCGCCAGCAGCTTGTATCGACAGGGAACAGATACGCAGTATTTT	CASSLYRQGTDTQYF
.	TRBD2	TRBV4-2	TRBJ2-1	TGTGCCAGCAGCCAAGAACTAGCGGGGGGATTTACCAAGAATGAGCAGTTCTTC	CASSQELAGGFTKNEQFF
.	.	TRBV2	TRBJ2-5	TGTGCCAGCAGTGAGGCAGGGGAGACCCAGTACTTC	CASSEAGETQYF
.	TRBD1	TRBV9	TRBJ2-7	TGTGCCAGCAGCGTAGGATCCGGACAGGGGTCCTACGAGCAGTACTTC	CASSVGSGQGSYEQYF
few	TRBD1	TRBV10-1	TRBJ2-7	TGCGCCACCCAAAACCGGACAGGTTACGAGCAGTACTTC	CATQNRTGYEQYF
.	TRBD1	TRBV5-1	TRBJ1-3	TGCGCCAGCAGCTTACTAACAGGGGGCTCTGGAAACACCATATATTTT	CASSLLTGGSGNTIYF
.	.	TRBV5-6	TRBJ2-2	TGTGCCAGCAGCTTGGTCCCTGGAGCCGGGGAGCTGTTTTTT	CASSLVPGAGELFF
.	.	TRBV7-9	TRBJ1-3	TGTGCCAGCAGCCAGCCAGGGACTGGAAACACCATATATTTT	CASSQPGTGNTIYF
.	.	TRBV7-9	TRBJ1-1	TGTGCCAGCAGCTTCGGGGGGTTCGACACTGAAGCTTTCTTT	CASSFGGFDTEAFF
.	.	TRBV28	TRBJ1-3	TGTGCCAGCAGTTTAGGGGGTCCCATCTCTGGAAACACCATATATTTT	CASSLGGPISGNTIYF
once	.	TRBV2	TRBJ1-1	TGTGCCAGCAGGGAGACAGGCTCGAACACTGAAGCTTTCTTT	CASRETGSNTEAFF
.	TRBD1	TRBV28	TRBJ2-3	TGTGCCAGCAGTTTTATTGGACAGGGGGCTAAGGATACGCAGTATTTT	CASSFIGQGAKDTQYF
.	TRBD2	TRBV5-4	TRBJ2-1	TGTGCCAGCAGCTTGGGGCAGCGGGGGCCACCCTACAATGAGCAGTTCTTC	CASSLGQRGPPYNEQFF
.	.	TRBV18	TRBJ2-5	TGTGCCAGCTCACCATCGGGCCGAGAGACCCAGTACTTC	CASSPSGRETQYF
.	.	TRBV5-1	TRBJ1-1	TGCGCCAGCAGCAGCACAGGGAACACTGAAGCTTTCTTT	CASSSTGNTEAFF
few	.	TRBV6-1	TRBJ1-5	TGTGCCAGCAGTGTTCAAAGTGATCAGCCCCAGCATTTT	CASSVQSDQPQHF